This passage covers 10 T cell receptor beta chains from one sample sequenced in a study of blood T cell repertoires in COVID-19. Clones were sequenced by immunoSEQ multiplex PCR, and TCRdb holds only the in-frame ones, with some missing. The sample lists under 250,000 clones, more than 65% seen once, with approximately 4.4% in the top ten. The source material was peripheral blood. Every receptor here comes from a man between 50 and 59 years old with active or convalescent COVID-19.

This chain connects TRBV4-2 to TRBJ1-2, with a weak D call TRBD1 (6 bases). The V end was cut by 2 bases, the J end by 0 bases, with 10 bases between. CDR1 LGHNA and CDR2 YNFKEQ come from the germline V gene. The CDR3 extends over 15 amino acids. The CDR3 DNA reads as TGTGCCAGCAGCCAACCACAGGGTTCTAACTATGGCTACACCTTC. Its protein is CASSQPQGSNYGYTF.

The J gene is TRBJ2-2, the V gene TRBV6-5; 13 bases fit TRBD2. The ends lost 6 bases at V and 6 bases at J; junction bases unmatched: 4. The CDR3 totals 15 residues. CDR1 is MNHEY and CDR2 is SVGAGI in the germline V gene. The CDR3 DNA is TGTGCCAGCAGCCCCACTAGCGGGGGGGCCGGGGAGCTGTTTTTT. Translated, it gives CASSPTSGGAGELFF.

The V gene is TRBV3-1 (or the pseudogene TRBV3-2), the J gene TRBJ1-5; D is uncertain. V lost 1 base, J lost 8 bases, and 6 bases lay in between. The CDR3 length is 12 residues. CDR1 and CDR2 from the germline V gene are LGHDT and YNNKEL (reference sequence). The CDR3 sequence is CASSQGSEPQHF. CDR3 nucleotides: TGTGCCAGCAGCCAAGGTTCGGAGCCCCAGCATTTT.

Only one count was recorded for this clone. The rearrangement uses TRBV2 and TRBJ1-5; the match to TRBD1 covers 8 bases. Germline V gene lookup returns CDR1 SNHLY and CDR2 FYNNEI. V dropped 6 bases and J dropped 5; count of bases not matched to a gene: 3. CDR3 length: 13 amino acids. The CDR3 DNA reads as TGTGCCAGCAGGTCGACAGGGGATCAGCCCCAGCATTTT. It specifies CASRSTGDQPQHF.

This chain uses TRBV20-1 with TRBJ1-3; D not resolved. V was pared by 5 bases and J by 4 bases, with 18 bases between. This CDR3 spans 15 amino acids. Germline loops: CDR1 DFQATT, CDR2 SNEGSKA (reference sequence). This CDR3 reads CSARGLLSSGNTIYF. The DNA of the CDR3 is TGCAGTGCTCGTGGACTGCTTTCGTCCGGAAACACCATATATTTT.

The chain links TRBV11-3 to TRBJ2-3, with D possibly TRBD1 on 6 matching bases. Trimming pared 1 base from V and 1 base from J, leaving 9 bases between. CDR3 size: 15 residues. CDR1 and CDR2 from the germline V gene are SGHNT and YENEEA. CDR3 sequence (DNA): TGTGCCAGCAGCTTAGCAGAGGGGGGCACAGATACGCAGTATTTT. Amino acids: CASSLAEGGTDTQYF.

This clone was recorded once. This rearrangement joins TRBV9 to TRBJ1-1, with unresolved D. Germline CDR1 SGDLS, CDR2 YYNGEE. Trimming pared 1 base from V and 1 base from J, leaving 5 bases between. The length of the CDR3 is 13 residues. The CDR3 region has the DNA TGTGCCAGCAGCGTACAGCGGAACACTGAAGCTTTCTTT. Amino acid sequence: CASSVQRNTEAFF.

The V gene is TRBV5-4, the J gene TRBJ1-5, with 9 bases lining up with TRBD1. Germline loops: CDR1 SGHNT, CDR2 YYREEE (reference sequence). J gave up 5 bases and V 0 bases, and 6 bases lay outside the gene matches. The CDR3 consists of 16 residues. The CDR3 DNA sequence: TGTGCCAGCAGCTTGGGCGGAGGGACAGGGTATCAGCCCCAGCATTTT. It codes for CASSLGGGTGYQPQHF.

This clone was seen a few times. The chain joins TRBV7-9 to TRBJ1-1; 8 bases agree with TRBD1. J was trimmed by 1 base and V by 6 bases; bases with no gene match: 7. The CDR3 is 15 residues long. Germline lookup yields CDR1 SEHNR and CDR2 FQNEAQ (reference sequence). DNA of the CDR3: TGTGCCAGCAGAGCCGGACAGGGAAAGAACACTGAAGCTTTCTTT. This sequence encodes CASRAGQGKNTEAFF.

V and J are TRBV19 and TRBJ2-7, with 7 nucleotides matching TRBD1. Trimming took 6 bases from V and 0 from J; bases not matched to a gene: 8. From germline, CDR1 is LNHDA and CDR2 SQIVND (reference sequence). CDR3 length equals 15 residues. CDR3: CASSLSGQHSYEQYF. The CDR3 region has the DNA TGTGCCAGTAGCCTGTCGGGACAGCACTCCTACGAGCAGTACTTC.